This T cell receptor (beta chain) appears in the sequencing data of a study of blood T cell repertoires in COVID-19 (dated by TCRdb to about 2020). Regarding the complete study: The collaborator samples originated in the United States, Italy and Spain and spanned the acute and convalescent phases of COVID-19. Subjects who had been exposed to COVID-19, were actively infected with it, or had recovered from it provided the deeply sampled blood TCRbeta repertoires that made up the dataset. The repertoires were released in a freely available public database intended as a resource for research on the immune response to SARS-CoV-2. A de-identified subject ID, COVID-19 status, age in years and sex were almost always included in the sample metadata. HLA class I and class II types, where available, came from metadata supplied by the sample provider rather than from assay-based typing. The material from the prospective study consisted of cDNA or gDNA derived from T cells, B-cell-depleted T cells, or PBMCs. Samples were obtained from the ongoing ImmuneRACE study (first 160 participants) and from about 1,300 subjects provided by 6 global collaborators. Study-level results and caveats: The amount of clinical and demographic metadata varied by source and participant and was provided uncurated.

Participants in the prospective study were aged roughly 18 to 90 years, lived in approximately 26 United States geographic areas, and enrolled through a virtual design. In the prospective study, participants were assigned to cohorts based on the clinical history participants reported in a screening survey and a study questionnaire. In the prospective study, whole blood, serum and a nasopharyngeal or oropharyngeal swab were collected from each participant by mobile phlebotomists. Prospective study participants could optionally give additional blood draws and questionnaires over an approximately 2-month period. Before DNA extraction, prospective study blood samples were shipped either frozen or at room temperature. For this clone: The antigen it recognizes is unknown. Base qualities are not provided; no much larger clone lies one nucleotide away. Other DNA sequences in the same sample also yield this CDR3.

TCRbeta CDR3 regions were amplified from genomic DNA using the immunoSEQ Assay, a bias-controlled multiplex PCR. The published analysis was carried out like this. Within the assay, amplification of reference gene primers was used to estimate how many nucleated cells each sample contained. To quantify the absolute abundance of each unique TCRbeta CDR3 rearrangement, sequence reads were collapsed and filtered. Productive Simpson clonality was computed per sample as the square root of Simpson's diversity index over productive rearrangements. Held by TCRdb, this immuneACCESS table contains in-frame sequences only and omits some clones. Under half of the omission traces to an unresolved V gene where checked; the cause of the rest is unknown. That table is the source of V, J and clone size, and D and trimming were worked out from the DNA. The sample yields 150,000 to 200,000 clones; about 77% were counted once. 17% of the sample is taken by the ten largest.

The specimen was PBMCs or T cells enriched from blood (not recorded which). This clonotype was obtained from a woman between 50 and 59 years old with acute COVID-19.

The CDR3 protein: CASSLDSSYNEQFF. The DNA is as follows: TGCGCCAGCAGCTTGGACAGCTCCTACAATGAGCAGTTCTTC. The rearranged segments are TRBV5-1 and TRBJ2-1; the D gene lacks a confident call. In the germline V gene, CDR1 corresponds to SGHRS and CDR2 to YFSETQ. The CDR3 numbers 14 residues from cysteine through phenylalanine. The CDR3 DNA has 42 bases and is translated from base 1. The V and J ends are trimmed by 0 bases and 0 bases, leaving 4 bases between them.